Listed below are T cell receptor beta chains from one sample, sequenced in a study of technical replicates of blood from a few donors. Data came from immunoSEQ multiplex PCR; TCRdb stores just in-frame clones and leaves some out. This table holds some 49,000 clones, 80% to 95% found once. Sequencing used PBMCs. The receptors originated from a human donor in good health. Some clones in this sample may be carry-over from other donors' samples. CDR3s include the opening cysteine and the closing phenylalanine or tryptophan. A D gene is named only where the DNA matches it firmly. Clone size, where shown, is once, few, many, or a class for clones that have expanded.

clone size,J gene,V gene,D gene,CDR3 protein,CDR3 DNA
-,TRBJ2-5,TRBV18,-,CASSPPTRETQYF,TGTGCCAGCTCACCACCTACGAGGGAGACCCAGTACTTC
-,TRBJ1-6,TRBV27,TRBD1,CASRWGQDYNSPLHF,TGTGCCAGCAGATGGGGACAGGACTATAATTCACCCCTCCACTTT
once,TRBJ2-2,TRBV5-1,TRBD1,CASSLRGQGPGELFF,TGCGCCAGCAGCTTGCGGGGACAGGGACCCGGGGAGCTGTTTTTT
-,TRBJ2-7,TRBV29-1,TRBD2,CSVEYQREGQTEQYF,TGCAGCGTTGAATACCAGCGGGAGGGCCAGACGGAGCAGTACTTC
-,TRBJ2-5,TRBV6-5,TRBD2,CASSSRGGETQYF,TGTGCCAGCAGTTCGCGGGGGGGTGAGACCCAGTACTTC
-,TRBJ2-7,TRBV4-2,TRBD1,CASSRRDRAYEQYF,TGTGCCAGCAGCCGCCGGGACAGGGCCTACGAGCAGTACTTC
-,TRBJ2-5,TRBV6-6,-,CASSYHAPPGTQYF,TGTGCCAGCAGTTACCACGCACCACCGGGGACCCAGTACTTC
-,TRBJ2-2,TRBV14,-,CASSQQLASTGELFF,TGTGCCAGCAGCCAACAATTAGCTTCCACCGGGGAGCTGTTTTTT
-,TRBJ1-2,TRBV7-9,-,CASSPSARSDGYTF,TGTGCCAGCAGCCCCTCCGCGCGGTCCGATGGCTACACCTTC
-,TRBJ2-7,TRBV7-9,TRBD1,CASSFSAGGSYEQYF,TGTGCCAGCAGCTTCTCGGCAGGGGGCTCCTACGAGCAGTACTTC
-,TRBJ1-2,TRBV4-1,TRBD1,CASSVRTGFNYGYTF,TGCGCCAGCAGCGTCCGGACAGGGTTCAACTATGGCTACACCTTC
-,TRBJ2-1,TRBV5-1,TRBD1,CASSTYRGDEQFF,TGCGCCAGCAGCACGTACAGGGGGGATGAGCAGTTCTTC
-,TRBJ2-3,TRBV6-1,TRBD1,CATSWDRGADTQYF,TGTGCCACCTCCTGGGACAGGGGTGCAGATACGCAGTATTTT
-,TRBJ2-7,TRBV4-3,-,CASSQAQVEGGEQYF,TGCGCCAGCAGCCAGGCACAGGTGGAGGGTGGCGAGCAGTACTTC
-,TRBJ1-3,TRBV7-2,TRBD1,CASSLAGTVQQNTIYF,TGTGCCAGCAGCTTAGCGGGGACAGTTCAACAAAACACCATATATTTT
-,TRBJ1-1,TRBV7-2,TRBD1,CASGLTGQTEAFF,TGTGCCAGCGGACTGACAGGGCAAACTGAAGCTTTCTTT
-,TRBJ2-1,TRBV6-6,-,CASSEGGGLNEQFF,TGTGCCAGCAGCGAGGGGGGGGGCCTCAATGAGCAGTTCTTC
-,TRBJ2-5,TRBV18,TRBD1,CASSPQGPGGETQYF,TGTGCCAGCTCACCACAGGGTCCAGGGGGAGAGACCCAGTACTTC
-,TRBJ2-7,TRBV7-9,TRBD2,CASSLTSGYYEQYF,TGTGCCAGCAGCTTGACTAGCGGTTACTACGAGCAGTACTTC
once,TRBJ1-3,TRBV7-3,-,CASSLTGGQGTPLYF,TGTGCCAGCAGCTTAACTGGCGGTCAGGGCACACCTCTCTATTTT
-,TRBJ1-6,TRBV7-2,-,CASSLPTVGNSPLHF,TGTGCCAGCAGCCTACCAACAGTGGGTAATTCACCCCTCCACTTT
-,TRBJ2-2,TRBV6-1,-,CASSFDRPNTGELFF,TGTGCCAGCAGTTTCGACAGGCCGAACACCGGGGAGCTGTTTTTT
-,TRBJ2-1,TRBV5-1,TRBD1,CASSLVGQGMNNEQFF,TGCGCCAGCAGCTTGGTTGGACAGGGAATGAACAATGAGCAGTTCTTC
-,TRBJ2-5,TRBV5-4,TRBD2,CASRLALETQYF,TGTGCCAGTAGACTAGCTTTGGAGACCCAGTACTTC
few,TRBJ2-7,TRBV11-2,TRBD1,CASSLVRTGGLAYEQYF,TGTGCCAGCAGCTTAGTCAGGACAGGGGGCCTGGCCTACGAGCAGTACTTC
-,TRBJ2-7,TRBV6-5,-,CASSVSAVSSYEQYF,TGTGCCAGCAGTGTTAGCGCTGTAAGCTCCTACGAGCAGTACTTC
-,TRBJ2-3,TRBV5-6,TRBD2,CASRLNSGGRTDTQYF,TGTGCCAGCAGACTTAATAGCGGGGGGAGGACAGATACGCAGTATTTT
few,TRBJ2-1,TRBV5-4,-,CASSLDSYNEQFF,TGTGCCAGCAGCTTGGACAGCTACAATGAGCAGTTCTTC
-,TRBJ2-7,TRBV6-1,-,CASSELDYLYEQYF,TGTGCCAGCAGTGAGCTAGACTACCTCTACGAGCAGTACTTC
-,TRBJ1-1,TRBV6-5,TRBD1,CASSSSGGSTEAFF,TGTGCCAGCAGTTCGTCAGGGGGAAGCACTGAAGCTTTCTTT
-,TRBJ1-5,TRBV6-6,-,CASSTGYSNQPQHF,TGTGCCAGCAGCACGGGGTATAGCAATCAGCCCCAGCATTTT
-,TRBJ2-3,TRBV4-3,-,CASSQTRTSTDTQYF,TGCGCCAGCAGCCAAACCAGGACATCCACAGATACGCAGTATTTT
-,TRBJ1-2,TRBV18,-,CASSQTAVNYGYTF,TGTGCCAGCTCACAGACAGCCGTTAACTATGGCTACACCTTC
-,TRBJ1-2,TRBV7-3,-,CASSFTQAGPYGYTF,TGTGCCAGCAGCTTTACTCAGGCAGGGCCCTATGGCTACACCTTC
once,TRBJ2-3,TRBV5-1,-,CASSLEGRVPDTQYF,TGCGCCAGCAGCTTGGAAGGCAGGGTTCCAGATACGCAGTATTTT
-,TRBJ2-7,TRBV12-2,-,CASLLPSTSGDSSYEQYF,TGTGCAAGTCTCCTCCCCTCGACTAGCGGGGATAGCTCCTACGAGCAGTACTTC
-,TRBJ2-7,TRBV7-9,TRBD1,CASSPDRGHREQYF,TGTGCCAGCAGCCCGGACAGGGGGCATCGCGAGCAGTACTTC
-,TRBJ2-7,TRBV7-8,-,CASSPQYEQYF,TGTGCCAGCAGCCCCCAGTACGAGCAGTACTTC
-,TRBJ2-1,TRBV4-3,TRBD2,CASSQEAGGIYNEQFF,TGCGCCAGCAGCCAAGAAGCGGGAGGGATATACAATGAGCAGTTCTTC
-,TRBJ2-7,TRBV7-6,TRBD1,CASSLGQGAEQYF,TGTGCCAGCAGCTTGGGACAGGGTGCCGAGCAGTACTTC
-,TRBJ2-7,TRBV13,-,CASSLGHRGNQYF,TGTGCCAGCAGCTTAGGGCACCGCGGGAATCAGTACTTC
-,TRBJ2-2,TRBV4-1,TRBD2,CASSQRTSGTGELFF,TGCGCCAGCAGCCAACGGACTAGCGGCACCGGGGAGCTGTTTTTT
-,TRBJ1-1,TRBV2,TRBD1,CASRRQGSNTEAFF,TGTGCCAGCAGACGACAGGGGTCGAACACTGAAGCTTTCTTT
-,TRBJ2-2,TRBV5-6,TRBD1,CASSGGGTGEDTGELFF,TGTGCCAGCAGCGGGGGTGGGACAGGGGAGGACACCGGGGAGCTGTTTTTT
-,TRBJ2-1,TRBV7-6,TRBD1,CASSSRDRGYNEQFF,TGTGCCAGCAGCAGCCGGGACAGGGGCTACAATGAGCAGTTCTTC
-,TRBJ1-5,TRBV19,-,CASSINQGGPNQPQHF,TGTGCCAGTAGTATAAACCAAGGGGGTCCCAATCAGCCCCAGCATTTT
-,TRBJ2-7,TRBV7-2,-,CASSLSTTGREQYF,TGTGCCAGCAGCCTCTCGACGACGGGGAGGGAGCAGTACTTC
-,TRBJ2-2,TRBV7-3,-,CASSLNPQGRVGATGELFF,TGTGCCAGCAGCTTAAATCCCCAGGGTCGAGTGGGGGCCACCGGGGAGCTGTTTTTT
-,TRBJ2-1,TRBV2,TRBD1,CASSEEQGALGQFF,TGTGCCAGCAGTGAAGAACAGGGGGCGCTGGGTCAGTTCTTC
-,TRBJ2-6,TRBV6-6,TRBD1,CASRRQGAGANVLTF,TGTGCCAGCAGGCGGCAGGGGGCTGGGGCCAACGTCCTGACTTTC
-,TRBJ2-1,TRBV5-4,TRBD1,CASSLGGGLSSYNEQFF,TGTGCCAGCAGCTTGGGAGGGGGCTTGAGCTCCTACAATGAGCAGTTCTTC
-,TRBJ1-1,TRBV6-6,-,CASSQPSRRQSPEAFF,TGTGCCAGCAGTCAACCTTCCCGTCGACAGTCACCTGAAGCTTTCTTT
-,TRBJ1-3,TRBV13,-,CASSLGRVRTNTIYF,TGTGCCAGCAGCTTAGGGCGGGTTAGGACAAACACCATATATTTT
-,TRBJ2-2,TRBV6-1,TRBD2,CASSEARAGGWTGELFF,TGTGCCAGCAGTGAAGCCCGAGCGGGGGGATGGACCGGGGAGCTGTTTTTT
once,TRBJ2-7,TRBV5-8,TRBD2,CASSSGLASDEQYF,TGTGCCAGCAGCTCGGGACTAGCATCGGACGAGCAGTACTTC
-,TRBJ1-5,TRBV7-6,-,CASSSADQPQHF,TGTGCCAGCAGCTCGGCGGATCAGCCCCAGCATTTT
-,TRBJ2-3,TRBV2,-,CASSASGRGPDTQYF,TGTGCCAGCAGTGCATCCGGGAGAGGCCCAGATACGCAGTATTTT
-,TRBJ2-5,TRBV27,-,CAGRGLQETQYF,TGTGCCGGCCGGGGACTCCAAGAGACCCAGTACTTC
-,TRBJ1-2,TRBV6-5,-,CASSENSSRGYTF,TGTGCCAGCAGCGAAAACAGTTCGAGAGGCTACACCTTC